The 20 T cell receptor beta chains below come from one sample, sequenced in a study of control samples from healthy donors and cancer patients. The data were produced by immunoSEQ multiplex PCR, yet TCRdb's version contains in-frame clones alone and is incomplete. The sample lists some 120,000 clones, roughly 90% seen once, with around 7.9% in the top ten. Sequences were obtained from blood. The receptors originated from a man aged 18 to 29 in good health.

The chain links TRBV7-2 to TRBJ2-5; either TRBD1 or TRBD2 may fit D (5 bases each). The ends were cut back, 4 bases at V and 5 bases at J, with 11 bases in the middle. The CDR3 sequence is 13 residues long. The germline CDR1 and CDR2 sequences are SGHTA and FQGNSA. In DNA form, the CDR3 reads TGTGCCAGCAGCTCAGGGAGAGGGGAGACCCAGTACTTC. Translation gives CASSSGRGETQYF.

The rearrangement uses TRBV3-1 (or the pseudogene TRBV3-2) and TRBJ1-4, with D uncertain. The CDR3 totals 16 residues. The germline V gene encodes CDR1 LGHDT and CDR2 YNNKEL (reference sequence). V lost 3 bases and J lost 7, with 18 bases in between. The CDR3 is CASSQTRASWTEKLFF. CDR3 DNA: TGTGCCAGCAGCCAGACCCGCGCCTCATGGACTGAAAAACTGTTTTTT.

The chain is built from TRBV9 and TRBJ2-3; 8 positions match TRBD1. With V trimmed by 3 bases and J by 2 bases, 8 bases remained unmatched. The CDR3 covers 16 residues. Looked up from germline, CDR1 is SGDLS and CDR2 is YYNGEE. The CDR3 DNA reads as TGTGCCAGCAGCGATTCACCGGACAGGGCCACAGATACGCAGTATTTT. This translates into CASSDSPDRATDTQYF.

This chain connects TRBV19 to TRBJ2-6; no reliable D call. The CDR3 runs 14 residues. The V and J ends lost 2 bases and 4 bases respectively, with 6 bases between them. Germline V CDR1 and CDR2: LNHDA, SQIVND (reference sequence). For the CDR3, the DNA is TGTGCCAGTAGTATATTTCCGGGGGCCAACGTCCTGACTTTC. Translation gives CASSIFPGANVLTF.

V is TRBV5-1 and J is TRBJ1-4, with TRBD1 matching over 10 bases. Per the germline V gene, CDR1 is SGHRS and CDR2 is YFSETQ. J gave up 0 bases and V 4 bases, and 6 bases lay outside the gene matches. The CDR3 has 17 amino acids. DNA of the CDR3: TGCGCCAGCAGCCGTACCGGACAGGGGGCAACTAATGAAAAACTGTTTTTT. Encoded protein: CASSRTGQGATNEKLFF.

This rearrangement joins TRBV4-2 to TRBJ2-6; D remains ambiguous. Germline lookup yields CDR1 LGHNA and CDR2 YNFKEQ. This CDR3 contains 17 residues. Trimming cost V 0 bases and J 2 bases, with 11 bases left between them. For the CDR3, the DNA is TGTGCCAGCAGCCAAGATCCTGTTGGGGCTGGGGCCAACGTCCTGACTTTC. Protein product: CASSQDPVGAGANVLTF.

This clone has more than one count but fewer than ten. The V gene is TRBV11-3, the J gene TRBJ2-7; D may match TRBD1 or TRBD2 (5 bases each). With 1 base removed from V and 6 bases from J, the gap between germline ends came to 10 bases. The V gene's germline CDR1 is SGHNT and CDR2 YENEEA. The CDR3 is made up of 13 amino acids. Here the CDR3 reads CASSLGDVREQYF. The CDR3 bases are TGTGCCAGCAGCTTAGGGGACGTTCGCGAGCAGTACTTC.

The V call is TRBV18, the J call TRBJ1-5, with D possibly matching TRBD1 (5 bases). Trimming pared 6 bases from V and 4 bases from J, leaving 10 bases between. CDR3 length equals 13 residues. Germline CDR1 reads KGHSH; CDR2 reads LQKENI. This CDR3 is CASSGTDNQPQHF. The CDR3 DNA reads TGTGCCAGCTCTGGGACGGATAATCAGCCCCAGCATTTT.

This clone has a handful of counts. This rearrangement joins TRBV4-2 to TRBJ1-5; D is possibly TRBD1 (6 bases). The CDR3 covers 13 residues. CDR1 is LGHNA, CDR2 YNFKEQ, per germline. Trimming cost V 4 bases and J 7 bases, with 11 bases left between them. Written as DNA, the CDR3 is TGTGCCAGCAGCCTCCAGGGGAACCAGCCCCAGCATTTT. Its protein is CASSLQGNQPQHF.

This clone was detected once. The CDR3 nucleotides read TGTGCCAGCAGCAGCAGACAGGGAGGGACAGATACGCAGTATTTT. This gives the protein CASSSRQGGTDTQYF. The genes are TRBV5-4 and TRBJ2-3; either TRBD1 or TRBD2 may supply D (7 bases each). Germline values: CDR1 SGHNT, CDR2 YYREEE (reference sequence). There are 15 residues in the CDR3. Trimming removed 4 bases from V and 3 bases from J, with 15 bases in between. Full variable domain (rest looked up from reference TRBV5-4 and TRBJ2-3): ETGVTQSPTHLIKTRGQQVTLRCSSQSGHNTVSWYQQALGQGPQFIFQYYREEENGRGNFPPRFSGLQFPNYSSELNVNALELDDSALYLCASSSRQGGTDTQYFGPGTRLTVL.

The chain is built from TRBV4-1 and TRBJ1-2, with D uncertain. CDR3 length: 16 amino acids. The germline V gene encodes CDR1 MGHRA and CDR2 YSYEKL. V gave up 0 bases and J gave up 6 bases, with 17 bases separating them. The CDR3, as DNA: TGCGCCAGCAGCCAAGATCTTGGGAAAGGGTGGGATGGCTACACCTTC. It translates to CASSQDLGKGWDGYTF.

The V call is TRBV30, the J call TRBJ1-2; 8 bases agree with TRBD1. Germline CDR1 is GTSNPN and CDR2 is SVGIG (reference sequence). This CDR3 spans 14 amino acids. V gave up 2 bases and J gave up 4 bases; unmatched junction bases: 6. DNA of the CDR3: TGTGCCTGGAGTACCGGACAGGGCGGCTATGGCTACACCTTC. Translation: CAWSTGQGGYGYTF.

J is TRBJ2-1 and V is TRBV19, with 13 bases that match TRBD2. V lost 4 bases, J lost 8 bases, and 5 bases stayed unmatched. This CDR3 spans 15 amino acids. Germline V gene lookup returns CDR1 LNHDA and CDR2 SQIVND (reference sequence). CDR3 amino acids: CASSNRLAGGDEQFF. In nucleotides, the CDR3 is TGTGCCAGTAGTAATAGACTAGCGGGGGGCGATGAGCAGTTCTTC.

As regards this clone: Other DNA sequences within the sample encode an identical CDR3. J is TRBJ2-3 and V is TRBV5-1; weak D call: TRBD2 (7 bases). From germline, CDR1 is SGHRS and CDR2 YFSETQ. The CDR3 length is 15 residues. V was pared by 1 base and J by 1 base, with 10 bases between. The CDR3 loop is CASSLRGARTDTQYF. The CDR3 region has the DNA TGCGCCAGCAGCTTGCGGGGGGCACGCACAGATACGCAGTATTTT.

The J gene is TRBJ1-5, the V gene TRBV6-5, with D perhaps TRBD1 (5 bases). The CDR3 has 15 residues. V was trimmed by 8 bases and J by 1 base, leaving 15 bases between them. In germline, CDR1 is MNHEY, CDR2 SVGAGI. The CDR3 DNA follows: TGTGCCAGCGTTGCCGGGGCGGTAAGCAATCAGCCCCAGCATTTT. It specifies CASVAGAVSNQPQHF.

This clone has only a few counts. The chain employs TRBV19 and TRBJ1-2; the D gene is possibly TRBD1 (6 bases). Trimming pared 5 bases from V and 4 bases from J, leaving 11 bases between. CDR1 is LNHDA, CDR2 SQIVND, per germline (reference sequence). The CDR3 consists of 13 residues. CDR3 nucleotide sequence: TGTGCCAGTAGTGTGACAGGAGGCTATGGCTACACCTTC. It specifies CASSVTGGYGYTF.

This clone was observed once. The chain couples TRBV7-9 to TRBJ1-6, with D perhaps matching TRBD1 (5 bases). The CDR3 runs 13 residues. CDR1 is SEHNR, CDR2 FQNEAQ, per germline (reference sequence). V was clipped by 11 bases and J by 4 bases, with 12 bases between them. As DNA, the CDR3 is TGTGCCCCCGGCAGGGAATATAATTCACCCCTCCACTTT. Amino acids: CAPGREYNSPLHF. The complete variable domain, with remaining parts taken from reference TRBV7-9 and TRBJ1-6, reads DTGVSQNPRHKITKRGQNVTFRCDPISEHNRLYWYRQTLGQGPEFLTYFQNEAQLEKSRLLSDRFSAERPKGSFSTLEIQRTEQGDSAMYLCAPGREYNSPLHFGNGTRLTVT.

This chain uses TRBV5-4 with TRBJ2-3, with 7 bases identical to TRBD2. The trim removed 2 bases at V and 6 bases at J, leaving 12 bases unmatched. Germline V gives CDR1 SGHNT, CDR2 YYREEE (reference sequence). The CDR3 is made up of 16 amino acids. The CDR3 loop is CASSFQRGGSLDTQYF. CDR3 coding DNA: TGTGCCAGCAGCTTTCAGCGGGGCGGGTCTTTGGATACGCAGTATTTT.

This chain links TRBV7-9 with TRBJ1-5; tentatively, D is TRBD1 (5 bases). The CDR3 totals 15 residues. V dropped 2 bases and J dropped 2 bases, with 10 bases sitting between them. Germline values: CDR1 SEHNR, CDR2 FQNEAQ (reference sequence). CDR3 nucleotides: TGTGCCAGCAGCTTACGAGGGGAGGGCAATCAGCCCCAGCATTTT. Translated, it gives CASSLRGEGNQPQHF. The whole variable domain, filled in from reference TRBV7-9 and TRBJ1-5, reads DTGVSQNPRHKITKRGQNVTFRCDPISEHNRLYWYRQTLGQGPEFLTYFQNEAQLEKSRLLSDRFSAERPKGSFSTLEIQRTEQGDSAMYLCASSLRGEGNQPQHFGDGTRLSIL.

The rearrangement links TRBV18 to TRBJ2-2; tentative D call: TRBD1 (6 bases). The CDR3 runs 15 residues. The germline V gene has CDR1 KGHSH and CDR2 LQKENI. With 4 bases removed from V and 3 bases from J, the gap between germline ends came to 12 bases. The CDR3 region is CASSQTAGDTGELFF. For the CDR3, the DNA is TGTGCCAGCTCACAAACAGCAGGGGACACCGGGGAGCTGTTTTTT.